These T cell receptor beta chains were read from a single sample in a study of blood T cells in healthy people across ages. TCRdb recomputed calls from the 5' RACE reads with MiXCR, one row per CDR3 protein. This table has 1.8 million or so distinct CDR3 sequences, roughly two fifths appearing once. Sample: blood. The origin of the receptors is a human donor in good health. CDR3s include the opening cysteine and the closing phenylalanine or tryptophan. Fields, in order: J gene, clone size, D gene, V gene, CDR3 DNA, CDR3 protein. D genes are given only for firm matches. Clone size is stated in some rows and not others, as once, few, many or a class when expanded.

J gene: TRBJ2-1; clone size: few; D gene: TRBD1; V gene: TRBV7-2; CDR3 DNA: TGTGCCAGCAGCTCAAACAGGGGTACGGGAGAGCAGTTCTTC; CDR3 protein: CASSSNRGTGEQFF
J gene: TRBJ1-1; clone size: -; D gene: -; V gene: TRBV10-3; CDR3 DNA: TGTGCCATCAGTGGAGGGGACGGTGAAGCTTTCTTT; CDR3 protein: CAISGGDGEAFF
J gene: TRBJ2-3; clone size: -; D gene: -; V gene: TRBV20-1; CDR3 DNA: TGCAGTGCTGCCCACGGGGGCGCAGATACGCAGTATTTT; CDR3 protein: CSAAHGGADTQYF
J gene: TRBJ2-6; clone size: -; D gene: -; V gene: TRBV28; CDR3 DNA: TGTGCCAGCAACAACCCAGGGATCTCTGGGGCCAACGTCCTGACTTTC; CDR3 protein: CASNNPGISGANVLTF
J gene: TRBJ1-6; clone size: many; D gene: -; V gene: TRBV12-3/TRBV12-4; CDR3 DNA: TGTGCCAGCAGCCTAGAAGTTCCCCATTCACCCCTCCACTTT; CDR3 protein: CASSLEVPHSPLHF
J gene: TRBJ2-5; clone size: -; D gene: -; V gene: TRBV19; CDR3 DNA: TGTGCCAGTAGTATGACACCGCAAGAGACCCAGTACTTC; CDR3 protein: CASSMTPQETQYF
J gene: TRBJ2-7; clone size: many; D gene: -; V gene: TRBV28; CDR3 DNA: TGTGCCAGCAGCCTTCTAGCGCCATACGAGCAGTACTTC; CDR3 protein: CASSLLAPYEQYF
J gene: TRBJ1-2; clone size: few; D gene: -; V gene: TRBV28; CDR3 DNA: TGTGCCAGCAGAATCGGCGCCCTCTATGGCTACACCTTC; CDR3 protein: CASRIGALYGYTF
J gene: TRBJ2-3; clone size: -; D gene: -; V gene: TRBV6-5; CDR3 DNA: TGTGCCAGCAGTTACTCGATCCAAAGGGGAAACACAGATACGCAGTATTTT; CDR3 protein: CASSYSIQRGNTDTQYF
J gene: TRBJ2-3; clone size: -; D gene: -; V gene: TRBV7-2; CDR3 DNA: TGTGCCAGCACCCAGGCAGGGGAGACCCCAAGTGCAGATACGCAGTATTTT; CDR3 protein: CASTQAGETPSADTQYF
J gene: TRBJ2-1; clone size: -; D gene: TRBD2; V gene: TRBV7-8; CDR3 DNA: TGTGCCAGCAGCCCCGCCCGAGCGGGACCCTACAATGAGCAGTTCTTC; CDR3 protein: CASSPARAGPYNEQFF
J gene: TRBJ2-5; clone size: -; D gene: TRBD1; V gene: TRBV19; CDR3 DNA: TGTGCCAGTAGTATGGGGGACAGGGACCAAGAGACCCAGTACTTC; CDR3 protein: CASSMGDRDQETQYF
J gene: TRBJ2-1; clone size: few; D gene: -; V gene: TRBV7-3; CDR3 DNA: TGTGCCAGCAGCTCAGACTGGAGCTCCTACAATGAGCAGTTCTTC; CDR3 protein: CASSSDWSSYNEQFF
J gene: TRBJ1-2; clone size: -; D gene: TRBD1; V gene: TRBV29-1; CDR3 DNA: TGCAGCGTTGAAGAGGAGGCAGGGGGTGCGGCTAACTATGGCTACACCTTC; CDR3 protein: CSVEEEAGGAANYGYTF
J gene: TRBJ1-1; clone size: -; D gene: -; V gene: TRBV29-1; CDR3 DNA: TGCAGCGCTCGACTGGGAACAACTGAAGCTTTCTTT; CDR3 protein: CSARLGTTEAFF
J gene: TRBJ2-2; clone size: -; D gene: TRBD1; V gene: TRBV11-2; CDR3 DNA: TGTGCCAGCAGGATAGACAGGGGAGGAGGGGAGCTGTTTTTT; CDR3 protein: CASRIDRGGGELFF
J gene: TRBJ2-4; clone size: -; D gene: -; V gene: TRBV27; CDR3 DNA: TGTGCCAGCATCCAGGGGGGGGAGCAGTACTTC; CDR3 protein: CASIQGGEQYF
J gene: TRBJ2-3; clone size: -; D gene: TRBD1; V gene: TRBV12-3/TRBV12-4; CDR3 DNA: TGTGCCAGCAGGCCCCCGGGACAGGGAACAGATACGCAGTATTTT; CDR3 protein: CASRPPGQGTDTQYF
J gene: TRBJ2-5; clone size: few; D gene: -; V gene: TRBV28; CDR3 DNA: TGTGCCAGCGGGACCCTACAGGGGACCCAGTACTTC; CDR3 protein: CASGTLQGTQYF
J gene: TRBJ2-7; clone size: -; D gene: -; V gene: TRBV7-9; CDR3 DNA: TGTGCCAGCAGCTTAGGGAACAGGCGAGGCTCCTACGAGCAGTACTTC; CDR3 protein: CASSLGNRRGSYEQYF
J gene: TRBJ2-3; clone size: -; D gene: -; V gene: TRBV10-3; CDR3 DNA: TGTGCCATCAGAGAGAGTGGGGGTAGCACAGATACGCAGTATTTT; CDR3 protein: CAIRESGGSTDTQYF
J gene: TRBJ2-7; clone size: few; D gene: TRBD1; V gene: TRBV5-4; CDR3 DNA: TGTGCCAGCAGAATAGGACAGGGGTCCTACGAGCAGTACTTC; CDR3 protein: CASRIGQGSYEQYF
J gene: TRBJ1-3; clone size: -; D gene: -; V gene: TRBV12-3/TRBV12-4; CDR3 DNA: TGTGCCAGCAGCTCCCTGGGAGCCATATATTTT; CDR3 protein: CASSSLGAIYF
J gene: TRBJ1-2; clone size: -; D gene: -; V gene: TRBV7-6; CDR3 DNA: TGTGCCAGCAGCGCAACACCGGGAGGTCACTATGGCTACACCTTC; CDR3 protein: CASSATPGGHYGYTF
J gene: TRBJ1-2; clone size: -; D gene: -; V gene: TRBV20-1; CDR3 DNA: TGCAGTGTGCGGGACCAAGCTACCCCCTATGGCTACACCTTC; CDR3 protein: CSVRDQATPYGYTF
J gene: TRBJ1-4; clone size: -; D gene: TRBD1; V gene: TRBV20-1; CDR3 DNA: TGCAGTGCTAGAACCGCGACAGGGGTGGGAAAACTGTTTTTT; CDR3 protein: CSARTATGVGKLFF
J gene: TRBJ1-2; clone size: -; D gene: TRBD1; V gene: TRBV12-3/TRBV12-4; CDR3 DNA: TGTGCCAGCAGTTTAGGGACAGGGCTTTTTAGCTATGGCTACACCTTC; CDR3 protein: CASSLGTGLFSYGYTF
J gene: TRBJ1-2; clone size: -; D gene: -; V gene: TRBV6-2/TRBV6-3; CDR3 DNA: TGTGCCAGCAGTTACTCCTTCCGCTACACCTTC; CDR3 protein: CASSYSFRYTF
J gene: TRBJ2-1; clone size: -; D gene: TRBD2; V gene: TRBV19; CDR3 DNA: TGTGCCAGTAACAATCTAGCGGGGGACAATGAGCAGTTCTTC; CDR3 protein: CASNNLAGDNEQFF
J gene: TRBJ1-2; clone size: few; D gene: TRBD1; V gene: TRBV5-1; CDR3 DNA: TGCGCCAGCAGCTTATCTCCGGGACAGGGACCTAACTATGGCTACACCTTC; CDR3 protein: CASSLSPGQGPNYGYTF
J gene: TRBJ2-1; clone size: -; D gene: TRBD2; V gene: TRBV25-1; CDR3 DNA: TGTGCCAGCGGGCCTAGCGGGGGGTGGGGTGAGCAGTTCTTC; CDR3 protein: CASGPSGGWGEQFF
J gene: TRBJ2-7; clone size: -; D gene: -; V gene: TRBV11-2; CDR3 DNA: TGTGCCAGCAGCCCTTTCCTATACCGGGACCGCTCCTACGAGCAGTACTTC; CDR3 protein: CASSPFLYRDRSYEQYF
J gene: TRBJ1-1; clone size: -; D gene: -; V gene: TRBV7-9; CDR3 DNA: TGTGCCAGCAGCTGGGCGGACCTACCCACTGAAGCTTTCTTT; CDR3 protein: CASSWADLPTEAFF
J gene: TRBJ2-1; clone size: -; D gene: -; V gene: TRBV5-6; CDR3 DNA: TGTGCCAGCACCCTACGACGGGACGTGAACAATGAGCAGTTCTTC; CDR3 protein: CASTLRRDVNNEQFF
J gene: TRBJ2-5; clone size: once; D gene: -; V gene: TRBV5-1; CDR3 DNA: TGCGCCAGCAGCTCCGGGACGCCTGAAGAGACCCAGTACTTC; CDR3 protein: CASSSGTPEETQYF
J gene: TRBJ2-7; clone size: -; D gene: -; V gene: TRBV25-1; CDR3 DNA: TGTGCCAGCAGTTTCCCACGCGGGGAGACGAGGGACGAGCAGTACTTC; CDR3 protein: CASSFPRGETRDEQYF
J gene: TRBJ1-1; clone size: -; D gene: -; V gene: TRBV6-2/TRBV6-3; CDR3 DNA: TGTGCCAGCAGCCAAGGGAATTACGCTGAAGCTTTCTTT; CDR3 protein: CASSQGNYAEAFF
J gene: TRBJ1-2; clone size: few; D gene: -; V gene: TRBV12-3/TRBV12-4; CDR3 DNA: TGTGCCAGCAGGAGAGAGGGCGCGGATGGCTACACCTTC; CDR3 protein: CASRREGADGYTF
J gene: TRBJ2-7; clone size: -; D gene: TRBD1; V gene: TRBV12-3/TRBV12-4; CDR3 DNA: TGTGCCAGCAGTTATACAGGGGAGCGAGGCTACGAGCAGTACTTC; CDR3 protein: CASSYTGERGYEQYF
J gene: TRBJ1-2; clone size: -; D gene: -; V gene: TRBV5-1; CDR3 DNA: TGCGCCAGCAGCCGTAGTGACAGGTCGGATGGCTACACCTTC; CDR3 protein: CASSRSDRSDGYTF
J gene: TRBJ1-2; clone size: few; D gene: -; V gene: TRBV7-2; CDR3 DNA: TGTGCCAGCAGCTTAGCATCAGAGTTTAACTATGGCTACACCTTC; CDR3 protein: CASSLASEFNYGYTF